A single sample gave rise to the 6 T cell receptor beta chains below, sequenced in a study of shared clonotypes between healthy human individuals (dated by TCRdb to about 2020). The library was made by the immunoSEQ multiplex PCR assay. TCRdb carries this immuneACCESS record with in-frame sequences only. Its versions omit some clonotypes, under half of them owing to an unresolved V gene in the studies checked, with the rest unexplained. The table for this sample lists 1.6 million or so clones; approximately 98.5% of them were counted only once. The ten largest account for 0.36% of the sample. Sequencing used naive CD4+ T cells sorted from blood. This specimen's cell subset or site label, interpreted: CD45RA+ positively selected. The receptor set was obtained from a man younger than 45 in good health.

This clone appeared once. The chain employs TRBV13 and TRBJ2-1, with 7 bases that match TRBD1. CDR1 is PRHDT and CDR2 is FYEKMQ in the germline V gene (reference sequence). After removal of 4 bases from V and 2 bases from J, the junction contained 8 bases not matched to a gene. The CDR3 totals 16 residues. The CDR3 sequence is CASSSRQGLAYNEQFF. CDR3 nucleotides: TGTGCCAGCAGCTCCCGACAGGGCCTTGCCTACAATGAGCAGTTCTTC.

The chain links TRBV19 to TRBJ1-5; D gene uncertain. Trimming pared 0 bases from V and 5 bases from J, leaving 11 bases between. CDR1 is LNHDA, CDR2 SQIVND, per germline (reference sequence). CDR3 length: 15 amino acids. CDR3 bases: TGTGCCAGTAGTATAGATCTGTGGGCCGATCAGCCCCAGCATTTT. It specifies CASSIDLWADQPQHF.

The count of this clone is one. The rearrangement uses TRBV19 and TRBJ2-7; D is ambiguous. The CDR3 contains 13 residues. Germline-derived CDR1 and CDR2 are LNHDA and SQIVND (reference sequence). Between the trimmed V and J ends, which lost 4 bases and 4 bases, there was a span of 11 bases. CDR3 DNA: TGTGCCAGTAGTAACGCGAAAATATACGAGCAGTACTTC. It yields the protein CASSNAKIYEQYF.

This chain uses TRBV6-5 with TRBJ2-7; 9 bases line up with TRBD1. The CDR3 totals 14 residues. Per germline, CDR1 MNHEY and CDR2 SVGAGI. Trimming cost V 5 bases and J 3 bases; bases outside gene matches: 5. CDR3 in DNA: TGTGCCAGCAGTCGGACAGGGGAGTACTACGAGCAGTACTTC. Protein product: CASSRTGEYYEQYF.

The CDR3 region has the DNA TGTGCCAGCAGCCCGGACAGAGCGGCAACTAATGAAAAACTGTTTTTT. Its protein product is CASSPDRAATNEKLFF. The J gene is TRBJ1-4, the V gene TRBV2, with D tentatively TRBD1 (6 bases). CDR1 and CDR2 from the germline V gene are SNHLY and FYNNEI. V was pared by 6 bases and J by 0 bases, with 14 bases between. The CDR3 has 16 amino acids.

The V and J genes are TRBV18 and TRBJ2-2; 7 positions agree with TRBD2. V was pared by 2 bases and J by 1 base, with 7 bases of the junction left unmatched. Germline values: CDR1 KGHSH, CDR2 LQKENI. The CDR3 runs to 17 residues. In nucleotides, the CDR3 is TGTGCCAGCTCACCATACGTGGCTAGCGGGAACACCGGGGAGCTGTTTTTT. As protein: CASSPYVASGNTGELFF.